Listed below are T cell receptor beta chains from one sample, sequenced in a study of blood T cell repertoires in COVID-19. Sequencing was performed with immunoSEQ multiplex PCR; in TCRdb, only in-frame clones are kept and a portion is missing. In the table there are 95,000 to 110,000 clones, roughly 80% of which are singletons. Sequencing input: peripheral blood. These receptor sequences come from a man in his sixties with acute or convalescent COVID-19. CDR3s include the opening cysteine and the closing phenylalanine or tryptophan. The D gene is left open where the match is weak. A clone size is listed for some rows: how often the clone was seen (once, few, many), or a class if it is expanded.

TRBV11-2	TRBJ2-3	once	TRBD2	CASSFGGSADTQYF	TGTGCCAGCAGCTTTGGCGGGAGTGCAGATACGCAGTATTTT
TRBV10-3	TRBJ2-7	.	TRBD1	CAISHGTGGIGREQYF	TGTGCCATCAGTCACGGGACAGGGGGTATTGGTCGCGAGCAGTACTTC
TRBV5-1	TRBJ2-1	.	.	CASSPAFEQFF	TGCGCCAGCAGCCCCGCGTTTGAGCAGTTCTTC
TRBV19	TRBJ1-4	.	TRBD1	CASRDRAGSNEKLFF	TGTGCCAGTAGGGACAGGGCGGGGAGTAATGAAAAACTGTTTTTT
TRBV11-2	TRBJ1-5	.	.	CASSLAAGGNQPQHF	TGTGCCAGCAGCTTAGCAGCAGGGGGCAATCAGCCCCAGCATTTT
TRBV5-4	TRBJ2-7	.	TRBD2	CASSLKREGRYEQYF	TGTGCCAGCAGCTTGAAGCGGGAGGGCCGCTACGAGCAGTACTTC
TRBV15	TRBJ1-1	.	.	CATSRDYAGTTEAFF	TGTGCCACCAGCAGAGATTATGCGGGCACCACTGAAGCTTTCTTT
TRBV15	TRBJ1-5	once	TRBD1	CATSRGQGNAQPQHF	TGTGCCACCAGCAGAGGACAGGGTAACGCCCAGCCCCAGCATTTT
TRBV11-3	TRBJ2-4	.	.	CASSRSRRTDIQYF	TGTGCCAGCAGCCGTTCACGGAGGACGGACATTCAGTACTTC
TRBV3-1/TRBV3-2	TRBJ1-2	.	.	CASSQDKGVSGYTF	TGTGCCAGCAGCCAAGACAAGGGGGTCAGCGGCTACACCTTC
TRBV10-3	TRBJ1-3	.	TRBD1	CAISEIGTGAGNTIYF	TGTGCCATCAGTGAGATAGGGACAGGGGCTGGAAACACCATATATTTT
TRBV28	TRBJ2-7	.	TRBD1	CASSPLKGTVISYEQYF	TGTGCCAGCAGTCCTCTAAAGGGGACAGTAATCTCCTACGAGCAGTACTTC
TRBV2	TRBJ2-5	few	.	CASSVGGRETQYF	TGTGCCAGCAGTGTGGGGGGGCGGGAGACCCAGTACTTC
TRBV19	TRBJ2-1	.	TRBD1	CASSPRDRPYNEQFF	TGTGCCAGTAGTCCCCGGGACAGACCGTACAATGAGCAGTTCTTC
TRBV12-3/TRBV12-4	TRBJ1-2	.	.	CASRDTGHGYTF	TGTGCCAGCAGGGACACGGGCCATGGCTACACCTTC
TRBV6-4	TRBJ1-2	.	TRBD1	CARTGGDGYTF	TGTGCCAGGACAGGGGGCGACGGCTACACCTTC
TRBV11-3	TRBJ2-5	.	TRBD2	CASSAGLAGVRQETQYF	TGTGCCAGCAGCGCGGGACTAGCGGGAGTGAGGCAAGAGACCCAGTACTTC
TRBV6-5	TRBJ1-4	few	.	CASSYSGYEKLFF	TGTGCCAGCAGTTACTCGGGCTATGAAAAACTGTTTTTT
TRBV7-7	TRBJ2-1	.	TRBD2	CASSLLGLAGRGEQFF	TGTGCTAGCAGCTTGCTGGGACTAGCGGGAAGGGGTGAGCAGTTCTTC
TRBV10-3	TRBJ2-3	.	.	CAISELRTQYF	TGTGCCATCAGTGAGTTGCGTACGCAGTATTTT
TRBV9	TRBJ2-1	.	TRBD2	CASSPRTSGAYNEQFF	TGTGCCAGCAGCCCGCGGACTAGCGGGGCTTACAATGAGCAGTTCTTC
TRBV3-1/TRBV3-2	TRBJ1-4	.	TRBD1	CASSPAVWDSNEKLFF	TGTGCCAGCAGCCCAGCGGTTTGGGACAGTAATGAAAAACTGTTTTTT
TRBV7-8	TRBJ1-1	.	.	CASSLEGWTEAFF	TGTGCCAGCAGCTTGGAGGGGTGGACTGAAGCTTTCTTT
TRBV5-8	TRBJ2-1	.	TRBD2	CASSLGLAGGKDEQFF	TGTGCCAGCAGCTTGGGACTAGCGGGAGGTAAGGATGAGCAGTTCTTC
TRBV4-3	TRBJ1-2	.	TRBD1	CASSQDPAGGKIGYTF	TGCGCCAGCAGCCAAGATCCGGCAGGGGGGAAAATTGGCTACACCTTC
TRBV19	TRBJ1-1	once	TRBD1	CASSMTGRAEAFF	TGTGCCAGTAGTATGACAGGGCGGGCTGAAGCTTTCTTT
TRBV7-8	TRBJ1-6	.	TRBD1	CASSHRTGVNSPLHF	TGTGCCAGCAGCCATAGGACAGGGGTAAATTCACCCCTCCACTTT
TRBV18	TRBJ2-5	.	TRBD1	CASSPTGVQETQYF	TGTGCCAGCTCCCCCACAGGGGTCCAAGAGACCCAGTACTTC
TRBV19	TRBJ2-1	.	TRBD2	CASSPTSGEYSYNEQFF	TGTGCCAGTAGCCCGACTAGCGGGGAATACTCCTACAATGAGCAGTTCTTC
TRBV5-8	TRBJ1-2	.	TRBD1	CASSRTGTIPGYGYTF	TGTGCCAGCAGCCGGACAGGGACCATCCCCGGCTATGGCTACACCTTC
TRBV2	TRBJ2-2	.	TRBD2	CASSGGGISPGELFF	TGTGCCAGCAGTGGGGGGGGGATTAGCCCCGGGGAGCTGTTTTTT
TRBV7-9	TRBJ1-2	once	.	CASSPARGNYGYTF	TGTGCCAGCAGTCCCGCGCGTGGTAACTATGGCTACACCTTC
TRBV28	TRBJ1-1	.	.	CASSLRGTNTEAFF	TGTGCCAGCAGTTTACGGGGGACGAACACTGAAGCTTTCTTT
TRBV19	TRBJ1-1	once	TRBD1	CASSIKTGAIEAFF	TGTGCCAGTAGTATAAAAACAGGGGCCATTGAAGCTTTCTTT
TRBV16	TRBJ1-2	.	.	CASSQDTLLNYGYTF	TGTGCCAGCAGCCAAGACACTTTGCTTAACTATGGCTACACCTTC
TRBV11-3	TRBJ2-1	.	.	CASSQTGNNEQFF	TGTGCCAGCAGCCAGACCGGGAACAATGAGCAGTTCTTC
TRBV3-1/TRBV3-2	TRBJ2-1	.	TRBD1	CASSPWGQGSYNEQFF	TGTGCCAGCAGCCCATGGGGACAGGGGTCCTACAATGAGCAGTTCTTC
TRBV29-1	TRBJ1-1	.	TRBD1	CSVDGGRGYTEAFF	TGCAGCGTTGATGGAGGCAGGGGGTACACTGAAGCTTTCTTT
TRBV5-5	TRBJ2-1	.	TRBD2	CASSLASGTSDSYNEQFF	TGTGCCAGCAGCTTGGCTAGCGGGACTTCTGACTCCTACAATGAGCAGTTCTTC
TRBV6-5	TRBJ1-5	.	TRBD1	CASRGTGDNQPQHF	TGTGCCAGCAGAGGCACAGGGGACAATCAGCCCCAGCATTTT
TRBV6-2/TRBV6-3	TRBJ2-7	.	TRBD2	CASSYLPRLAGTKYEQYF	TGTGCCAGCAGTTACCTTCCTCGACTAGCGGGAACTAAGTACGAGCAGTACTTC
TRBV3-1/TRBV3-2	TRBJ1-3	.	TRBD1	CASSQAGGSGNTIYF	TGTGCCAGCAGCCAAGCAGGGGGCTCTGGAAACACCATATATTTT
TRBV7-9	TRBJ1-5	.	.	CASSLGGGDQPQHF	TGTGCCAGCAGCCTAGGGGGGGGTGATCAGCCCCAGCATTTT
TRBV7-2	TRBJ2-3	.	TRBD1	CASSSTGVDTQYF	TGTGCCAGCAGCTCGACAGGGGTGGATACGCAGTATTTT
TRBV7-2	TRBJ2-2	.	TRBD1	CASSPGGFNTGELFF	TGTGCCAGCAGCCCAGGGGGATTCAACACCGGGGAGCTGTTTTTT
TRBV4-2	TRBJ1-6	few	.	CASSRATGYDNSPLHF	TGTGCCAGCAGCCGAGCAACAGGGTACGATAATTCACCCCTCCACTTT
TRBV11-2	TRBJ1-2	.	.	CASSTDRMVYGYTF	TGTGCCAGCAGCACTGACAGGATGGTCTATGGCTACACCTTC
TRBV5-1	TRBJ2-2	.	.	CASCAAAGKSGELFF	TGCGCCAGCTGCGCGGCGGCAGGGAAGTCCGGGGAGCTGTTTTTT
TRBV19	TRBJ1-1	.	.	CASRIGGRHTEAFF	TGTGCCAGTCGGATTGGCGGAAGGCACACTGAAGCTTTCTTT